The sequence of this T cell receptor (beta chain) was determined in a study of T cell repertoires in cytomegalovirus infection. At the level of the study: Public signatures in TCR beta pointed to CMV infection and matching HLA type. Regarding the study as a whole: CMV carriers with the relevant HLA were identified by cumulative public TCR beta family frequency. Clonotypes of TCR beta that were HLA-C-restricted and CMV-specific dominated the ex vivo response.

This clonotype was observed at least ten times. What it binds is unknown. TCRdb independently ran MiXCR on the reads; one entry per CDR3 protein. The sample yields under 600,000 distinct CDR3 sequences, 16% seen once. The sequencing sample was made of CD8+ T cells from PBMCs. This TCR was recovered from a human donor in good health (CMV status not recorded). Some clones in this sample may be carry-over from other donors' samples.

CDR3 protein: CASSLDYEQYF. The CDR3 DNA sequence: TGTGCCAGCAGCTTAGACTACGAGCAGTACTTC. This chain connects TRBV7-9 to TRBJ2-7, with D unresolved. V was cut by 1 base and J by 3 bases, with 1 base left in between. The germline gives CDR1 SEHNR, CDR2 FQNEAQ (reference sequence). The CDR3 contains 11 residues. Full variable domain (remainder filled in from reference TRBV7-9 and TRBJ2-7): DTGVSQNPRHKITKRGQNVTFRCDPISEHNRLYWYRQTLGQGPEFLTYFQNEAQLEKSRLLSDRFSAERPKGSFSTLEIQRTEQGDSAMYLCASSLDYEQYFGPGTRLTVT.